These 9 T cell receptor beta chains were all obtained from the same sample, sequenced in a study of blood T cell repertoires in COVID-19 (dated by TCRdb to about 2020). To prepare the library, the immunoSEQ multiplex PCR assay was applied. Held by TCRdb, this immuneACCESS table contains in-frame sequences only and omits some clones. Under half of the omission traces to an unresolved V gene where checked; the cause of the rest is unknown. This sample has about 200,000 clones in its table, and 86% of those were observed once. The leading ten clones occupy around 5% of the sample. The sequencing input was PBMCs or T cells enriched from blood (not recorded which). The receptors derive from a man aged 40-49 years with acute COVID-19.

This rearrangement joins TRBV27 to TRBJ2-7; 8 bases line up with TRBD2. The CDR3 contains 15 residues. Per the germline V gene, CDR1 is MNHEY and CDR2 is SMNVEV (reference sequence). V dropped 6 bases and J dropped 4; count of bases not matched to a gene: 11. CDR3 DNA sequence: TGTGCCAGCAGACCAATAGCGGGATCCCTATACGAGCAGTACTTC. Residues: CASRPIAGSLYEQYF.

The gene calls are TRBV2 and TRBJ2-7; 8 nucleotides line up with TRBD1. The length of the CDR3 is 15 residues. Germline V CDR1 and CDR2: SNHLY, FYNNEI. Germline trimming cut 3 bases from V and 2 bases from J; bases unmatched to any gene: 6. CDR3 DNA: TGTGCCAGCAGTGACCCGGGACAGGCTCCCTACGAGCAGTACTTC. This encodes CASSDPGQAPYEQYF.

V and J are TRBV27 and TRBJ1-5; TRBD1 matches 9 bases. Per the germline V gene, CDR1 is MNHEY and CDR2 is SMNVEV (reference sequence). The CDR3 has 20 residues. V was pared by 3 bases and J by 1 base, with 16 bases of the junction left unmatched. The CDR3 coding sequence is TGTGCCAGCAGTTTCTCGGGGACAGGGCAGGGTAGGGGAAGCAATCAGCCCCAGCATTTT. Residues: CASSFSGTGQGRGSNQPQHF.

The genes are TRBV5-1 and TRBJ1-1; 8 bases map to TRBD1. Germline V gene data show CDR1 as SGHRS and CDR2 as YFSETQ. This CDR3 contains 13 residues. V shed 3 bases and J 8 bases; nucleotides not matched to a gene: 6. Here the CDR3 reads CASSSGQGGEAFF. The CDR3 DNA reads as TGCGCCAGCAGCTCAGGACAGGGAGGAGAAGCTTTCTTT. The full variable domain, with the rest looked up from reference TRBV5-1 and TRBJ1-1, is KAGVTQTPRYLIKTRGQQVTLSCSPISGHRSVSWYQQTPGQGLQFLFEYFSETQRNKGNFPGRFSGRQFSNSRSEMNVSTLELGDSALYLCASSSGQGGEAFFGQGTRLTVV.

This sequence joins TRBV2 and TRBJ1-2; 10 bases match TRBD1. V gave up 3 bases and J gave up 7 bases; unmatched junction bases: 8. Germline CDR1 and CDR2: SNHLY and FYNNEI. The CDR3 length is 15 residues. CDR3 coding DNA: TGTGCCAGCAGTGATCAGGGGACAGGGGCCGGTGGCTACACCTTC. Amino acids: CASSDQGTGAGGYTF.

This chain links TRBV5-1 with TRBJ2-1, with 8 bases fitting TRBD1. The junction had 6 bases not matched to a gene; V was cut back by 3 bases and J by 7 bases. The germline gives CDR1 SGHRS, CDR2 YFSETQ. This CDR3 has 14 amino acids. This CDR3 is CASSWKGQGNEQFF. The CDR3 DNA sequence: TGCGCCAGCAGCTGGAAAGGACAGGGAAATGAGCAGTTCTTC.

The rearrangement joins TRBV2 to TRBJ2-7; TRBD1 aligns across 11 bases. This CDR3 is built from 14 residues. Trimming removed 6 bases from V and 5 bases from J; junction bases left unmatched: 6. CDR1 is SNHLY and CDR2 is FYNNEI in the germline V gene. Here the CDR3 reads CASSAGTGGDEQYF. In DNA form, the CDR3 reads TGTGCCAGCAGCGCCGGGACAGGGGGAGACGAGCAGTACTTC. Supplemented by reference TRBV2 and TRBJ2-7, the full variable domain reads EPEVTQTPSHQVTQMGQEVILRCVPISNHLYFYWYRQILGQKVEFLVSFYNNEISEKSEIFDDQFSVERPDGSNFTLKIRSTKLEDSAMYFCASSAGTGGDEQYFGPGTRLTVT.

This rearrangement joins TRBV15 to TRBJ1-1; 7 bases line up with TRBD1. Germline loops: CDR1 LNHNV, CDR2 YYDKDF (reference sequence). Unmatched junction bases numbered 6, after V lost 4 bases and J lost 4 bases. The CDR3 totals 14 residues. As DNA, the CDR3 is TGTGCCACCAGCACACGACAGGGCAGCACTGAAGCTTTCTTT. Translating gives CATSTRQGSTEAFF.

DNA for the CDR3: TGTGCCACCCAACGAGTTTTCACAGATACGCAGTATTTT. Protein: CATQRVFTDTQYF. This chain uses TRBV19 with TRBJ2-3; D is unresolved. Germline V lookup: CDR1 LNHDA, CDR2 SQIVND (reference sequence). The CDR3 is 13 amino acids. With 10 bases removed from V and 2 bases from J, the gap between germline ends came to 13 bases.